These 2 T cell receptor beta chains were all obtained from the same sample, sequenced in a study of breast tumors, draining lymph nodes, adjacent tissues. Samples came from axillary lymph nodes draining the breast cancer. TCRdb passed the multiplex PCR reads through MiXCR, listing each CDR3 protein once. The data contain approximately 100,000 distinct CDR3 sequences, about 20% of them seen just once; the ten biggest clones take up roughly 1.2%. Material for sequencing was axillary lymph node tissue. These receptors were taken from a female donor with breast cancer. Some clones in this sample may be carry-over from other donors' samples.

This clonotype was recorded many times. This sequence joins TRBV6-1 and TRBJ2-7, with TRBD1 matching 8 bases. This CDR3 spans 12 amino acids. Germline V CDR1 and CDR2: MNHNS, SASEGT. Germline trimming cut 8 bases from V and 6 bases from J; bases unmatched to any gene: 6. CDR3 in amino acids: CASWSGGGEQYF. CDR3 sequence (DNA): TGTGCCAGCTGGTCAGGGGGCGGCGAGCAGTACTTC.

This clonotype was seen ten or more times. The chain has TRBV11-2 and TRBJ2-1; 14 bases are shared with TRBD2. The CDR3 contains 15 residues. V was pared by 4 bases and J by 8 bases, with 4 bases of the junction left unmatched. Germline V gene lookup returns CDR1 SGHAT and CDR2 FQNNGV. The CDR3 sequence is CASSYGTSGSYEQFF. CDR3 coding DNA: TGTGCCAGCAGCTACGGGACTAGCGGGAGCTATGAGCAGTTCTTC.